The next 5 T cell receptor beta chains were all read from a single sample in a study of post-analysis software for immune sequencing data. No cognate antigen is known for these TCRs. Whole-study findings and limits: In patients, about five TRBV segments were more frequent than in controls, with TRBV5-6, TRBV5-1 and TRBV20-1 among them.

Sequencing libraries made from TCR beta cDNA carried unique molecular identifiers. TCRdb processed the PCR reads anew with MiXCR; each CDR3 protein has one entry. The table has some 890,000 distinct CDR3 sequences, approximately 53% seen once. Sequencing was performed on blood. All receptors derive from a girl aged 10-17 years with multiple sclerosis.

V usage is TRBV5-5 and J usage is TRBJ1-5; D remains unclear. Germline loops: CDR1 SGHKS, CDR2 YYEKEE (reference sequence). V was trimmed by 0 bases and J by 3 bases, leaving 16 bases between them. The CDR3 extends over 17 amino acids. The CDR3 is CASSLVPELRNNQPQHF. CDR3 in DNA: TGTGCCAGCAGCTTGGTCCCAGAACTAAGGAACAATCAGCCCCAGCATTTT.

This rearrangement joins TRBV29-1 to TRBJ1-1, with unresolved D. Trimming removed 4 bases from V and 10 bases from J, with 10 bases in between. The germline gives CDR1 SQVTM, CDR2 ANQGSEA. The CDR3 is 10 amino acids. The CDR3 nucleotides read TGCAGCGTTGGTTCTTTTGGAGCTTTCTTT. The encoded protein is CSVGSFGAFF.

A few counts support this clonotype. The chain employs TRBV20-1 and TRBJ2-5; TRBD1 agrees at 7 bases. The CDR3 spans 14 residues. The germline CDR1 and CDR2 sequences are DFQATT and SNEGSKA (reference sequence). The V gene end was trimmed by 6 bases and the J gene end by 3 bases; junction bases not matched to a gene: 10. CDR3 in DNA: TGCAGTGCCCGACAGGGTCTTCGGAAAGAGACCCAGTACTTC. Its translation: CSARQGLRKETQYF.

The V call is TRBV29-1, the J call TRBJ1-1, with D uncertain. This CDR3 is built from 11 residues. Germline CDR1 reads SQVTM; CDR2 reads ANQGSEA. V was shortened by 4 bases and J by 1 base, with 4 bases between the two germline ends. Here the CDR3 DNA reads TGCAGCGTTGCCAGGAACACTGAAGCTTTCTTT. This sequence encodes CSVARNTEAFF.

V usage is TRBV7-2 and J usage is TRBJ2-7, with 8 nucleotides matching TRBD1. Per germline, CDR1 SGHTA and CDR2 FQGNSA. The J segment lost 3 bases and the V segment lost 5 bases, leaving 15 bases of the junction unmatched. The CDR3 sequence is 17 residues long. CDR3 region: CASSAPRTGTLDYEQYF. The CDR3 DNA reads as TGTGCCAGCAGCGCCCCCAGGACAGGGACATTGGACTACGAGCAGTACTTC.